These 26 T cell receptor beta chains share one sample of origin, sequenced in a study of CD8 T cells in ankylosing spondylitis. One entry per CDR3 protein, called by TCRdb with MiXCR from the 5' RACE reads. The data hold 150,000 to 200,000 distinct CDR3 sequences, with around a third observed a single time. Sequenced input: synovial fluid, either unsorted or a sorted T cell fraction (not recorded which). These receptors all come from a male donor with ankylosing spondylitis.

V usage is TRBV15 and J usage is TRBJ2-2; 8 bases are shared with TRBD1. Trimming cost V 2 bases and J 1 base; bases outside gene matches: 3. CDR3 length: 16 amino acids. Germline V gene lookup returns CDR1 LNHNV and CDR2 YYDKDF (reference sequence). The CDR3 here is CATSRRQGMNTGELFF. CDR3 sequence (DNA): TGTGCCACCAGCAGACGACAGGGGATGAACACCGGGGAGCTGTTTTTT.

This clonotype was detected only a few times. The V gene is TRBV5-1, the J gene TRBJ1-1; D ambiguous. Germline CDR1 and CDR2: SGHRS and YFSETQ. Trimming removed 4 bases from V and 11 bases from J, with 18 bases in between. The CDR3 loop spans 13 amino acids. This CDR3 reads CASSDGGWGFAFF. CDR3 nucleotide sequence: TGCGCCAGCAGCGACGGTGGTTGGGGATTCGCTTTCTTT.

Ten or more counts support this clonotype. The rearrangement uses TRBV4-2 and TRBJ2-3; D unclear. This CDR3 is built from 18 residues. CDR1 is LGHNA, CDR2 YNFKEQ, per germline. Trimming pared 1 base from V and 1 base from J, leaving 18 bases between. This CDR3 reads CASSQVKVDRLRTDTQYF. The CDR3 DNA is TGTGCCAGCAGCCAAGTAAAGGTTGATCGACTCCGCACAGATACGCAGTATTTT.

The rearrangement uses TRBV12-3 or TRBV12-4 and TRBJ2-1; D is perhaps TRBD2 (5 bases). V lost 3 bases to trimming and J lost 6 bases, with 9 bases between them. The CDR3 has 13 residues. DNA of the CDR3: TGTGCCAGCAGTTTTGGGGAGTTCAATGAGCAGTTCTTC. Amino acid sequence: CASSFGEFNEQFF.

This chain connects TRBV5-1 to TRBJ2-5; 13 bases map to TRBD2. Looked up from germline, CDR1 is SGHRS and CDR2 is YFSETQ. V trimming: 5 bases; J trimming: 0 bases; junction bases outside the gene matches: 7. The CDR3 consists of 17 residues. The DNA for the CDR3 is TGCGCCAGCAGTTTACCGGGACTAGCGGGGAACCAAGAGACCCAGTACTTC. It codes for CASSLPGLAGNQETQYF.

A few counts support this clonotype. The chain employs TRBV7-2 and TRBJ2-1; 8 bases are a match to TRBD2. The CDR3 length is 14 residues. V gave up 5 bases and J gave up 9 bases; unmatched junction bases: 9. Germline CDR1 is SGHTA and CDR2 is FQGNSA. The CDR3, as DNA: TGTGCCAGCAGCCTACGGGGGGGGCAGGGTGAGCAGTTCTTC. It encodes CASSLRGGQGEQFF.

This clonotype was seen more than once but under ten times. This rearrangement joins TRBV12-3 or TRBV12-4 to TRBJ1-5; 7 positions match TRBD1. J was trimmed by 3 bases and V by 7 bases; bases with no gene match: 12. CDR3 size: 16 residues. Here the CDR3 reads CASTADRTALNQPQHF. CDR3 coding DNA: TGTGCCAGCACCGCGGACAGGACGGCCCTCAATCAGCCCCAGCATTTT.

This sequence joins TRBV5-1 and TRBJ2-5, with TRBD2 as a possible D gene (6 bases). CDR1 SGHRS and CDR2 YFSETQ come from the germline V gene. Trimming took 0 bases from V and 4 from J, leaving 16 bases between them. The CDR3 contains 16 residues. The CDR3: CASSLGLGVIPETQYF. The CDR3 region has the DNA TGCGCCAGCAGCTTGGGACTAGGAGTGATACCAGAGACCCAGTACTTC. Filled out from reference TRBV5-1 and TRBJ2-5, the complete variable domain reads KAGVTQTPRYLIKTRGQQVTLSCSPISGHRSVSWYQQTPGQGLQFLFEYFSETQRNKGNFPGRFSGRQFSNSRSEMNVSTLELGDSALYLCASSLGLGVIPETQYFGPGTRLLVL.

This clonotype turned up a few times. The CDR3 DNA follows: TGTGCCAGCAGCTTAGACGGCGGATACTATGGCTACACCTTC. Translated: CASSLDGGYYGYTF. The chain links TRBV7-9 to TRBJ1-2; no clear D gene. CDR1 SEHNR and CDR2 FQNEAQ come from the germline V gene (reference sequence). Trimming shortened V by 1 base and J by 3 bases, and 9 bases separated the two germline ends. This CDR3 has 14 amino acids.

This clonotype occurred many times. The chain links TRBV7-2 to TRBJ2-5, with 8 bases lining up with TRBD2. Germline V gene data show CDR1 as SGHTA and CDR2 as FQGNSA. The CDR3 is made up of 14 amino acids. V lost 3 bases and J lost 4; bases outside the gene matches: 4. Here the CDR3 reads CASSLGGGRETQYF. The CDR3 region has the DNA TGTGCCAGCAGCTTGGGCGGGGGGAGAGAGACCCAGTACTTC.

This chain connects TRBV6-2 or TRBV6-3 to TRBJ1-1; D possibly corresponds to TRBD1 (5 bases). Germline CDR1 is MNHEY and CDR2 is SVGEGT. The CDR3 is 12 residues long. The CDR3 region has the DNA TGTGACCACCCGGGAGGGGCTGATGAAGCTTTCTTT. The encoded protein is CDHPGGADEAFF.

This clonotype was observed a handful of times. The J gene is TRBJ2-5, the V gene TRBV5-1; TRBD2 is a possible D gene (6 bases). V was shortened by 0 bases and J by 4 bases, with 13 bases between the two germline ends. Germline V gene lookup returns CDR1 SGHRS and CDR2 YFSETQ. The CDR3 runs 15 residues. DNA for the CDR3: TGCGCCAGCAGCTTGGCCGGGAGTTCGAGAGAGACCCAGTACTTC. It translates to CASSLAGSSRETQYF.

This clonotype was detected only a few times. The CDR3 sequence is CASSSGLAGEETQYF. CDR3 DNA: TGCGCCAGCAGCTCGGGACTAGCGGGAGAGGAGACCCAGTACTTC. The V call is TRBV5-1, the J call TRBJ2-5, with 14 bases fitting TRBD2. Germline-derived CDR1 and CDR2 are SGHRS and YFSETQ. CDR3 length: 15 residues. With V trimmed by 3 bases and J by 5 bases, 3 bases remained unmatched.

The table lists this clonotype with a count of one. The genes are TRBV5-1 and TRBJ2-6; D may be TRBD1 (6 bases). Per the germline V gene, CDR1 is SGHRS and CDR2 is YFSETQ. V lost 0 bases to trimming and J lost 0 bases, with 13 bases between them. CDR3 length: 18 amino acids. As DNA, the CDR3 is TGCGCCAGCAGCTTGGACAGGACAGCAATCTCTGGGGCCAACGTCCTGACTTTC. Residues: CASSLDRTAISGANVLTF. Looking up the rest from reference TRBV5-1 and TRBJ2-6 gives the full variable domain: KAGVTQTPRYLIKTRGQQVTLSCSPISGHRSVSWYQQTPGQGLQFLFEYFSETQRNKGNFPGRFSGRQFSNSRSEMNVSTLELGDSALYLCASSLDRTAISGANVLTFGAGSRLTVL.

This chain links TRBV15 with TRBJ1-1; D is uncertain. CDR1 and CDR2 from the germline V gene are LNHNV and YYDKDF (reference sequence). The V end was cut by 3 bases, the J end by 1 base, with 6 bases between. CDR3 length equals 13 residues. CDR3: CATSREGNTEAFF. In DNA, the CDR3 is TGTGCCACCAGCAGGGAAGGGAACACTGAAGCTTTCTTT.

This clonotype was counted at least ten times. The chain employs TRBV7-9 and TRBJ2-2, with a possible D match to TRBD2 (6 bases). Germline V gene sequence: CDR1 SEHNR, CDR2 FQNEAQ (reference sequence). Trimming removed 6 bases from V and 7 bases from J, with 9 bases in between. The CDR3 is made up of 12 amino acids. CDR3 region: CASRRENGELFF. The CDR3, as DNA: TGTGCCAGCAGACGGGAGAACGGGGAGCTGTTTTTT.

The table lists this clonotype with many counts. The V call is TRBV20-1, the J call TRBJ2-5, with 13 bases matching TRBD2. The CDR3 has 16 residues. Unmatched junction bases numbered 10, after V lost 6 bases and J lost 3 bases. CDR1 and CDR2 from the germline V gene are DFQATT and SNEGSKA (reference sequence). The CDR3 is CSAVTSGGRRKETQYF. DNA for the CDR3: TGCAGTGCAGTGACTAGCGGGGGGAGGAGGAAAGAGACCCAGTACTTC.

This clonotype has only a few counts. The V and J genes are TRBV12-3 or TRBV12-4 and TRBJ2-3; 9 bases line up with TRBD2. The CDR3 runs to 14 residues. V shed 9 bases, J shed 6 bases, and the junction held 10 bases outside the gene matches. The CDR3 loop reads CASRPGLAIDTQYF. The CDR3 coding sequence is TGTGCCAGTAGACCGGGACTAGCAATTGATACGCAGTATTTT.

Points on this clonotype: This may be a read error: a much more frequent sequence differs by one nucleotide. V is TRBV14 and J is TRBJ2-4, with D possibly matching TRBD1 (6 bases). The CDR3 consists of 14 residues. Germline lookup yields CDR1 SGHDN and CDR2 FVKESK. Written as DNA, the CDR3 is TGTGCCGGCAGCCAAAGGGGGGCCAAAAACATTCAGTACTTC. This gives the protein CAGSQRGAKNIQYF. Complete variable domain (other parts from reference TRBV14 and TRBJ2-4): EAGVTQFPSHSVIEKGQTVTLRCDPISGHDNLYWYRRVMGKEIKFLLHFVKESKQDESGMPNNRFLAERTGGTYSTLKVQPAELEDSGVYFCAGSQRGAKNIQYFGAGTRLSVL.

The chain carries TRBV4-2 and TRBJ2-5; 12 bases line up with TRBD2. CDR3 length: 21 amino acids. V was pared by 1 base and J by 5 bases, with 20 bases of the junction left unmatched. Germline CDR1 reads LGHNA; CDR2 reads YNFKEQ. As DNA, the CDR3 is TGTGCCAGCAGCCAAGGGCTAGCGGGAGGGCTAGACCCACTCCGGGAGGAGACCCAGTACTTC. Its translation is CASSQGLAGGLDPLREETQYF.

The chain links TRBV28 to TRBJ2-5; D possibly corresponds to TRBD1 (5 bases). This CDR3 has 13 amino acids. V dropped 4 bases and J dropped 5 bases, with 11 bases sitting between them. CDR1 and CDR2 from the germline V gene are MDHEN and SYDVKM. Here the CDR3 reads CASSYLDSETQYF. CDR3 coding DNA: TGTGCCAGCAGTTACCTAGACAGTGAGACCCAGTACTTC.

The chain has TRBV7-8 and TRBJ2-7; TRBD2 agrees at 11 bases. Germline values: CDR1 SGHVS, CDR2 FQNEAQ. This CDR3 is 15 amino acids long. V lost 2 bases to trimming and J lost 5 bases; unmatched junction nucleotides: 5. In DNA form, the CDR3 reads TGTGCCAGCAGCTTAAAGGTAGCGGGGGGGGACGAGCAGTACTTC. It encodes CASSLKVAGGDEQYF.

The rearrangement links TRBV3-1 to TRBJ1-4; D ambiguous. The J call is uncertain, as TRBJ2-2 better fits the DNA end. Germline V gene sequence: CDR1 LGHDT, CDR2 YNNKEL (reference sequence). CDR3 size: 13 residues. The CDR3 loop reads CASSQAPEGELFF. In DNA form, the CDR3 reads TGTGCCAGCAGCCAAGCCCCGGAGGGGGAGCTGTTTTTT.

This clonotype turned up a few times. This chain connects TRBV11-2 to TRBJ2-2; 8 positions agree with TRBD2. The CDR3 is made up of 16 amino acids. Germline V lookup: CDR1 SGHAT, CDR2 FQNNGV. With V trimmed by 2 bases and J by 0 bases, 2 bases remained unmatched. Here the CDR3 DNA reads TGTGCCAGCAGCTTACAACTAGCGGCGAACACCGGGGAGCTGTTTTTT. Its protein is CASSLQLAANTGELFF.

The count of this clonotype is one. The V and J genes are TRBV7-9 and TRBJ2-2; D is perhaps TRBD2 (6 bases). Germline V gene data show CDR1 as SEHNR and CDR2 as FQNEAQ (reference sequence). The CDR3 totals 14 residues. Trimming pared 4 bases from V and 5 bases from J, leaving 11 bases between. The CDR3 DNA sequence: TGTGCCAGCAGCTCCGGGGGAAAAACCGGGGAGCTGTTTTTT. Translating gives CASSSGGKTGELFF.

The gene calls are TRBV12-3 or TRBV12-4 and TRBJ2-3, with D hard to call. Trimming took 6 bases from V and 1 from J, leaving 8 bases between them. The CDR3 consists of 13 residues. Written as DNA, the CDR3 is TGTGCCAGCAGCCTCGACGGCACAGATACGCAGTATTTT. Its protein is CASSLDGTDTQYF.